The rows below give T cell receptor beta chains drawn from one sample of a study of molecular identifiers for immune sequencing clone quantification. TCRdb re-analysed the PCR reads in MiXCR, keeping a single row per CDR3 protein. The sample contains 85,000 to 90,000 distinct CDR3 sequences, around 17% of which appear only once. The sequenced sample consisted of naive CD8+ T cells from blood, with Jurkat cell RNA spiked in. Receptor source: a human donor in good health. Some libraries in this study had Jurkat cell RNA spiked in. CDR3s include the opening cysteine and the closing phenylalanine or tryptophan. Each record gives: CDR3 protein, CDR3 DNA, J gene, V gene, clone size, D gene. The D gene is left open where the match is weak. Part of the rows lack a size; the others show once, few, many or a class for expanded clones.

CASTPWGTGTSLVEQFF	TGTGCCAGTACTCCCTGGGGGACCGGGACTAGCTTAGTTGAGCAGTTCTTC	TRBJ2-1	TRBV19	many	TRBD2
CASSPDGSNQPQHF	TGTGCCAGCAGCCCGGACGGTAGCAATCAGCCCCAGCATTTT	TRBJ1-5	TRBV5-6	-	-
CATTRPGLRETQYF	TGTGCCACCACCCGACCGGGACTTCGAGAGACCCAGTACTTC	TRBJ2-5	TRBV15	few	-
CASSPLAGREQYF	TGTGCCAGCAGCCCCCTGGCGGGACGCGAGCAGTACTTC	TRBJ2-7	TRBV7-3	many	-
CASSQSSGSTQDTQYF	TGTGCCAGCAGCCAATCTAGCGGTTCCACGCAAGATACGCAGTATTTT	TRBJ2-3	TRBV3-1	many	TRBD2
CASSSPSGPPYEQYF	TGTGCCAGCAGTTCCCCCTCGGGACCGCCCTACGAGCAGTACTTC	TRBJ2-7	TRBV5-6	many	-
CASSVDGTFPIYF	TGTGCCAGCAGCGTAGACGGGACATTCCCCATATATTTT	TRBJ1-3	TRBV9	-	-
CASSLASEKLFF	TGTGCCAGCAGCTTAGCGTCGGAAAAACTGTTTTTT	TRBJ1-4	TRBV7-9	many	-
CSARDPLAGESYEQYF	TGCAGTGCTAGAGACCCGCTAGCGGGAGAGTCCTACGAGCAGTACTTC	TRBJ2-7	TRBV20-1	many	TRBD2
CASSLNRGTEAFF	TGCGCCAGCAGCCTAAACAGGGGTACCGAAGCTTTCTTT	TRBJ1-1	TRBV4-1	many	TRBD1
CSARGGLAGVADTQYF	TGCAGTGCTAGAGGGGGACTAGCGGGAGTTGCAGATACGCAGTATTTT	TRBJ2-3	TRBV20-1	many	TRBD2
CASSQGAWETQYF	TGTGCCAGCAGTCAGGGGGCTTGGGAGACCCAGTACTTC	TRBJ2-5	TRBV7-9	-	TRBD1
CASSPTRTGFNEKLFF	TGTGCCAGCAGCCCGACGCGGACAGGGTTTAATGAAAAACTGTTTTTT	TRBJ1-4	TRBV3-1	many	TRBD1
CASSERSMNTEAFF	TGTGCCAGCAGCGAAAGGTCCATGAACACTGAAGCTTTCTTT	TRBJ1-1	TRBV5-6	many	-
CASTGTSGNEQFF	TGTGCCAGTACCGGGACTAGTGGAAATGAGCAGTTCTTC	TRBJ2-1	TRBV7-9	many	TRBD2
CASSVEGLNTEAFF	TGTGCCAGCAGCGTAGAGGGGCTAAACACTGAAGCTTTCTTT	TRBJ1-1	TRBV9	-	-
CASSSDTVGSYGYTF	TGTGCCAGCAGCTCCGACACCGTAGGCAGCTATGGCTACACCTTC	TRBJ1-2	TRBV7-6	many	-